One sample yielded the 31 T cell receptor beta chains listed below, sequenced in a study of immune evolution from preneoplasia to lung adenocarcinoma (dated by TCRdb to the early 2020s). Library generation was performed with the immunoSEQ multiplex PCR assay. As stored in TCRdb, this immuneACCESS dataset retains in-frame rearrangements with V and J assigned. A fraction of the clones does not appear; measured against another copy, unresolved V genes explain less than half of the discrepancy, and the remainder lacks a known reason. This sample has around 4,400 clones in its table, and around 90% of those were observed once. The top ten clonotypes cover 3% to 3.5% of the sample. The sequenced sample was FFPE invasive lung adenocarcinoma tissue. The sample's cell subset or site label is to be understood as: frankly invasive lung adenocarcinoma (ADC). All receptors derive from a person aged 45-60 years with lung adenocarcinoma.

The rearrangement joins TRBV2 to TRBJ2-7; 11 bases are a match to TRBD1. CDR3 size: 14 residues. Germline V gene sequence: CDR1 SNHLY, CDR2 FYNNEI. J lost 6 bases, V lost 4 bases, and 5 bases had no gene match. The CDR3 is CASSGTGGFGEQYF. CDR3 nucleotide sequence: TGTGCCAGCAGTGGGACAGGGGGCTTCGGCGAGCAGTACTTC.

The rearrangement links TRBV6-6 to TRBJ1-5; no reliable D call. This CDR3 region has 15 residues. Per the germline V gene, CDR1 is MNHNY and CDR2 is SVGAGI (reference sequence). With 5 bases removed from V and 0 bases from J, the gap between germline ends came to 11 bases. The CDR3 bases are TGTGCCAGCAGTCGGACGGGTGATAGCAATCAGCCCCAGCATTTT. Protein product: CASSRTGDSNQPQHF.

The V gene is TRBV6-6, the J gene TRBJ1-5; 8 bases line up with TRBD1. The germline V gene encodes CDR1 MNHNY and CDR2 SVGAGI (reference sequence). V shed 2 bases, J shed 5 bases, and the junction held 2 bases outside the gene matches. The CDR3 loop spans 14 amino acids. This CDR3 reads CASSYGQGYQPQHF. For the CDR3, the DNA is TGTGCCAGCAGTTACGGACAGGGATATCAGCCCCAGCATTTT.

The rearrangement uses TRBV5-6 and TRBJ1-1; 9 bases match TRBD1. V gave up 0 bases and J gave up 7 bases; unmatched junction bases: 4. The CDR3 has 14 residues. Germline V gene lookup returns CDR1 SGHDT and CDR2 YYEEEE. CDR3 bases: TGTGCCAGCAGCTTGGATGACAGGGGGGGTGAAGCTTTCTTT. Translating it yields CASSLDDRGGEAFF.

CDR3 region: CASSPGGVTEAFF. The DNA of the CDR3 is TGTGCCAGCTCACCAGGGGGAGTAACTGAAGCTTTCTTT. This chain links TRBV18 with TRBJ1-1; tentative D call: TRBD1 (5 bases). Germline V gives CDR1 KGHSH, CDR2 LQKENI. V lost 2 bases, J lost 5 bases, and 9 bases lay in between. The CDR3 runs 13 residues.

This chain connects TRBV7-2 to TRBJ2-3; D not resolved. Trimming pared 1 base from V and 3 bases from J, leaving 8 bases between. The CDR3 covers 14 residues. CDR1 is SGHTA, CDR2 FQGNSA, per germline. The CDR3 here is CASSLVRGTDTQYF. The CDR3 region has the DNA TGTGCCAGCAGCTTAGTACGAGGAACAGATACGCAGTATTTT.

The chain combines TRBV25-1 with TRBJ2-1; D is perhaps TRBD1 (6 bases). Germline CDR1 and CDR2: MGHDK and SYGVNS. Trimming took 5 bases from V and 1 from J, leaving 12 bases between them. This CDR3 has 15 residues. The DNA of the CDR3 is TGTGCCAGCAGTCTCCGGGACACTTCCTACAATGAGCAGTTCTTC. It yields the protein CASSLRDTSYNEQFF.

V gene TRBV7-9 combines with J gene TRBJ1-5; the D gene is possibly TRBD1 (6 bases). Trimming stripped 4 bases from V and 3 bases from J, with 10 bases between. This CDR3 has 14 residues. Germline V lookup: CDR1 SEHNR, CDR2 FQNEAQ (reference sequence). In nucleotides, the CDR3 is TGTGCCAGCAGCTCCGGGACACTCAATCAGCCCCAGCATTTT. Protein product: CASSSGTLNQPQHF.

The chain has TRBV10-3 and TRBJ2-3, with 7 bases lining up with TRBD2. With 3 bases clipped from V and 2 bases from J, the junction kept 5 bases outside the gene matches. CDR3 length: 15 amino acids. Germline V gene data show CDR1 as ENHRY and CDR2 as SYGVKD. CDR3 sequence reads: CAISDAAGNTDTQYF. The CDR3 DNA reads as TGTGCCATCAGTGACGCAGCGGGGAACACAGATACGCAGTATTTT.

The CDR3 nucleotides are TGTGCCAGCAGCTTGGGCGGGAGCGGCCCCTACAATGAGCAGTTCTTC. This encodes CASSLGGSGPYNEQFF. The chain links TRBV11-3 to TRBJ2-1; 7 nucleotides match TRBD2. The V gene end was trimmed by 3 bases and the J gene end by 2 bases; junction bases not matched to a gene: 7. This CDR3 is 16 amino acids long. CDR1 and CDR2 from the germline V gene are SGHNT and YENEEA.

The chain links TRBV18 to TRBJ2-1; TRBD2 might be the D (6 bases). The ends were cut back, 0 bases at V and 5 bases at J, with 17 bases in the middle. CDR3 length: 17 residues. CDR1 and CDR2 (germline): KGHSH, LQKENI. The CDR3 sequence: CASSPPGTLSPNNEQFF. CDR3 sequence (DNA): TGTGCCAGCTCACCACCGGGGACTTTGAGCCCCAACAATGAGCAGTTCTTC.

This clone was seen once. J is TRBJ1-1 and V is TRBV7-3, with TRBD1 as a possible D gene (5 bases). The CDR3 length is 14 residues. V lost 2 bases, J lost 0 bases, and 7 bases lay in between. Germline lookup yields CDR1 SGHTA and CDR2 FQGTGA. The CDR3 loop reads CASSLGGLNTEAFF. For the CDR3, the DNA is TGTGCCAGCAGCTTAGGGGGGTTGAACACTGAAGCTTTCTTT.

The chain is built from TRBV29-1 and TRBJ2-1; 9 bases match TRBD1. The CDR3 sequence is 12 residues long. J gave up 9 bases and V 7 bases, and 7 bases lay outside the gene matches. Looked up from germline, CDR1 is SQVTM and CDR2 is ANQGSEA. CDR3 residues: CSARQGEGEQFF. CDR3 bases: TGCAGCGCTCGACAGGGGGAGGGTGAGCAGTTCTTC.

The V and J genes are TRBV5-4 and TRBJ1-3, with D possibly matching TRBD1 (6 bases). Germline V lookup: CDR1 SGHNT, CDR2 YYREEE (reference sequence). The germline V and J ends were trimmed by 0 bases and 4 bases, with 14 bases remaining between them. This CDR3 spans 16 amino acids. The CDR3 DNA sequence: TGTGCCAGCAGCTTGGCCGGTGGCAGGGGAGGAAACACCATATATTTT. It codes for CASSLAGGRGGNTIYF. Full variable domain (remainder filled in from reference TRBV5-4 and TRBJ1-3): ETGVTQSPTHLIKTRGQQVTLRCSSQSGHNTVSWYQQALGQGPQFIFQYYREEENGRGNFPPRFSGLQFPNYSSELNVNALELDDSALYLCASSLAGGRGGNTIYFGEGSWLTVV.

The chain combines TRBV6-6 with TRBJ2-1; 9 bases fit TRBD2. Germline CDR1 is MNHNY and CDR2 is SVGAGI (reference sequence). The CDR3 has 14 residues. The V and J ends lost 6 bases and 7 bases, in that order; junction bases with no gene match: 7. The CDR3 DNA follows: TGTGCCAGCAGGTTTAGCGGGAGCCGGAATGAGCAGTTCTTC. Translated, it gives CASRFSGSRNEQFF.

The rearrangement joins TRBV6-5 to TRBJ2-7; 11 nucleotides line up with TRBD1. This CDR3 region has 15 residues. Germline V lookup: CDR1 MNHEY, CDR2 SVGAGI. Unmatched junction bases numbered 4, after V lost 5 bases and J lost 1 base. In DNA form, the CDR3 reads TGTGCCAGCAGTCCCGGGACAGGGGGTTCCTACGAGCAGTACTTC. Translation gives CASSPGTGGSYEQYF.

The chain employs TRBV7-2 and TRBJ2-3; 12 bases line up with TRBD2. V shed 6 bases, J shed 2 bases, and the junction held 6 bases outside the gene matches. The CDR3 covers 16 residues. CDR1 is SGHTA and CDR2 is FQGNSA in the germline V gene. This CDR3 is CASRRTSGTSTDTQYF. CDR3 in DNA: TGTGCCAGCAGACGGACTAGCGGGACTTCCACAGATACGCAGTATTTT.

The chain links TRBV28 to TRBJ2-1, with D tentatively TRBD1 or TRBD2 (5 bases each). This CDR3 has 11 amino acids. Germline loops: CDR1 MDHEN, CDR2 SYDVKM. V was cut by 5 bases and J by 8 bases, with 7 bases left in between. This chain's CDR3 is CASSPGHEQFF. CDR3 coding DNA: TGTGCCAGCAGTCCGGGGCATGAGCAGTTCTTC.

The chain carries TRBV11-2 and TRBJ1-1, with a possible D match to TRBD1 (5 bases). Germline V lookup: CDR1 SGHAT, CDR2 FQNNGV. V was shortened by 1 base and J by 7 bases, with 16 bases between the two germline ends. The CDR3 consists of 15 residues. CDR3 DNA: TGTGCCAGCAGCTTAGTGGGGGGGAGTGTCCATGAAGCTTTCTTT. Translated: CASSLVGGSVHEAFF.

The chain uses TRBV11-1 and TRBJ2-1; 7 bases line up with TRBD1. This CDR3 comprises 16 residues. The germline V gene has CDR1 SGHAT and CDR2 FQDESV (reference sequence). V dropped 5 bases and J dropped 4; count of bases not matched to a gene: 11. This CDR3 is CASSAITGALYNEQFF. Written as DNA, the CDR3 is TGTGCCAGCAGCGCAATTACAGGGGCCTTATACAATGAGCAGTTCTTC.

The chain has TRBV4-1 and TRBJ1-2; 8 bases line up with TRBD1. V was clipped by 4 bases and J by 4 bases; unmatched bases: 2. The CDR3 sequence is 13 residues long. In germline, CDR1 is MGHRA, CDR2 YSYEKL. CDR3 sequence: CASSPGGAYGYTF. The CDR3 DNA reads as TGCGCCAGCAGCCCAGGGGGCGCCTATGGCTACACCTTC.

This chain connects TRBV11-2 to TRBJ1-1; D uncertain. The CDR3 consists of 13 residues. Trimming shortened V by 2 bases and J by 7 bases, and 11 bases separated the two germline ends. Germline values: CDR1 SGHAT, CDR2 FQNNGV. In DNA form, the CDR3 reads TGTGCCAGCAGCTTATTATCAAAGGGTGAAGCTTTCTTT. Translation: CASSLLSKGEAFF.

The chain is built from TRBV4-3 and TRBJ2-1, with TRBD2 matching over 13 bases. This CDR3 has 16 residues. V was clipped by 4 bases and J by 7 bases; unmatched bases: 7. Germline CDR1 LGHNA, CDR2 YSLEER. CDR3: CASSPRTSGSGNEQFF. Here the CDR3 DNA reads TGCGCCAGCAGCCCCCGGACTAGCGGGAGCGGAAATGAGCAGTTCTTC.

The V call is TRBV5-6, the J call TRBJ1-2; D not certain. The germline CDR1 and CDR2 sequences are SGHDT and YYEEEE. The CDR3 has 13 residues. The V and J ends lost 0 bases and 5 bases respectively, with 8 bases between them. CDR3 nucleotides: TGTGCCAGCAGCTTGGACGCAGGTTATGGCTACACCTTC. It codes for CASSLDAGYGYTF.

The V gene is TRBV6-6, the J gene TRBJ2-5; TRBD2 matches 8 bases. V shed 8 bases and J 6 bases; nucleotides not matched to a gene: 14. This CDR3 has 15 residues. Germline-derived CDR1 and CDR2 are MNHNY and SVGAGI (reference sequence). The CDR3 reads CASGLTSVPRKTQYF. CDR3 DNA sequence: TGTGCCAGCGGCCTGACTAGCGTCCCGAGGAAGACCCAGTACTTC.

This chain uses TRBV19 with TRBJ2-3; 7 nucleotides match TRBD1. Germline V gene data show CDR1 as LNHDA and CDR2 as SQIVND (reference sequence). There are 15 residues in the CDR3. The ends lost 5 bases at V and 3 bases at J; junction bases unmatched: 8. The CDR3 sequence is CASSSGRGRTDTQYF. The CDR3, as DNA: TGTGCCAGTAGTTCAGGAAGGGGGCGGACAGATACGCAGTATTTT.

This chain links TRBV19 with TRBJ1-4; D not certain. CDR3 size: 15 residues. V shed 4 bases and J shed 1 base, with 10 bases lying between them. Germline V gene data show CDR1 as LNHDA and CDR2 as SQIVND (reference sequence). The CDR3 region is CASSNQILTNEKLFF. The DNA of the CDR3 is TGTGCCAGTAGTAACCAGATCTTAACTAATGAAAAACTGTTTTTT. Together with reference TRBV19 and TRBJ1-4, the CDR3 gives the full variable domain: DGGITQSPKYLFRKEGQNVTLSCEQNLNHDAMYWYRQDPGQGLRLIYYSQIVNDFQKGDIAEGYSVSREKKESFPLTVTSAQKNPTAFYLCASSNQILTNEKLFFGSGTQLSVL.

The rearrangement joins TRBV2 to TRBJ2-7; 7 bases map to TRBD1. V lost 5 bases to trimming and J lost 4 bases; unmatched junction nucleotides: 5. The CDR3 sequence is 13 residues long. Germline CDR1 and CDR2: SNHLY and FYNNEI. The CDR3 sequence: CASSTQGRYEQYF. The CDR3 nucleotides read TGTGCCAGCAGTACACAGGGGAGATACGAGCAGTACTTC.

The V and J genes are TRBV5-1 and TRBJ2-5, with D perhaps being TRBD1 or TRBD2 (5 bases each). V dropped 0 bases and J dropped 1 base, with 16 bases sitting between them. Germline V gene sequence: CDR1 SGHRS, CDR2 YFSETQ. CDR3 length equals 17 residues. DNA of the CDR3: TGCGCCAGCAGCTTGGGTCAAGCGGAGAGGGGCCAAGAGACCCAGTACTTC. Protein sequence: CASSLGQAERGQETQYF.

The V gene is TRBV28, the J gene TRBJ2-1; 12 bases agree with TRBD2. Germline V lookup: CDR1 MDHEN, CDR2 SYDVKM. Trimming at V came to 6 bases and at J to 2 bases, leaving 2 bases not matched to a gene. CDR3 length: 15 amino acids. CDR3 nucleotide sequence: TGTGCCAGCAGACCTAGCGGGAGGGCCTACAATGAGCAGTTCTTC. Translation: CASRPSGRAYNEQFF.

J is TRBJ1-5 and V is TRBV15; the D gene is possibly TRBD1 (6 bases). Trimming took off 3 bases at V and 0 bases at J, with 18 bases between the two ends. Per germline, CDR1 LNHNV and CDR2 YYDKDF (reference sequence). This CDR3 contains 18 residues. The CDR3 bases are TGTGCCACCAGCAGCTCAATTGACAGGTTTTATAGCAATCAGCCCCAGCATTTT. Its protein product is CATSSSIDRFYSNQPQHF. Combining the CDR3 with reference TRBV15 and TRBJ1-5 gives the whole variable domain DAMVIQNPRYQVTQFGKPVTLSCSQTLNHNVMYWYQQKSSQAPKLLFHYYDKDFNNEADTPDNFQSRRPNTSFCFLDIRSPGLGDTAMYLCATSSSIDRFYSNQPQHFGDGTRLSIL.